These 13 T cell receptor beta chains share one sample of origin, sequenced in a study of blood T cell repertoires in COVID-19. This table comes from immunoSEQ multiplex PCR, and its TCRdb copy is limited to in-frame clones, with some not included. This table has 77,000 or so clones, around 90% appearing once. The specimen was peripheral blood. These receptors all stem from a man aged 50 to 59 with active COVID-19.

The CDR3 here is CASSQTAGPGPTYEQYF. The CDR3 nucleotides read TGTGCCAGCAGCCAGACCGCGGGACCGGGACCCACCTACGAGCAGTACTTC. The chain uses TRBV4-2 and TRBJ2-7; D perhaps matches TRBD2 (6 bases). The germline gives CDR1 LGHNA, CDR2 YNFKEQ. CDR3 length: 17 amino acids. Trimming took 3 bases from V and 2 from J, leaving 20 bases between them.

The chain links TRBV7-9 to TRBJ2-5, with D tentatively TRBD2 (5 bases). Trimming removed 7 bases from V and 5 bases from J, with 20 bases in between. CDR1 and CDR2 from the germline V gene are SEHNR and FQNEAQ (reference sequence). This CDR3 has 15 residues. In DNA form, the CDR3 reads TGTGCCAGCACCCTTCGGATGGCGGGCGGGGAGACCCAGTACTTC. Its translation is CASTLRMAGGETQYF. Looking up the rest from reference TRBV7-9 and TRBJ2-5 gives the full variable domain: DTGVSQNPRHKITKRGQNVTFRCDPISEHNRLYWYRQTLGQGPEFLTYFQNEAQLEKSRLLSDRFSAERPKGSFSTLEIQRTEQGDSAMYLCASTLRMAGGETQYFGPGTRLLVL.

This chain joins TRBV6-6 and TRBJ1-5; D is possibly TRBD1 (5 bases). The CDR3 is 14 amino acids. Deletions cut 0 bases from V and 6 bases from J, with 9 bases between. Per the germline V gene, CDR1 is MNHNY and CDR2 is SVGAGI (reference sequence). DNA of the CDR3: TGTGCCAGCAGTTACTCGTCAGGGATTCAGCCCCAGCATTTT. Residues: CASSYSSGIQPQHF.

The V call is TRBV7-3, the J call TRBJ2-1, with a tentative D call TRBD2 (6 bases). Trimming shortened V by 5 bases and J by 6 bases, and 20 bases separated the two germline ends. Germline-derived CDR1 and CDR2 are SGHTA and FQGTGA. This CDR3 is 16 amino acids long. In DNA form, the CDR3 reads TGTGCCAGCAGCCCCCGGGGGACCCCGAAACGCAATGAGCAGTTCTTC. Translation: CASSPRGTPKRNEQFF.

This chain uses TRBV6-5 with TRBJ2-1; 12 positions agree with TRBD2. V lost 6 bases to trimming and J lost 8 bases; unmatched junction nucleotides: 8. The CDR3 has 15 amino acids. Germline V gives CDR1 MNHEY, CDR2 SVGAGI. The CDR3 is CASRGPGLAGDEQFF. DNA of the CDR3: TGTGCCAGCAGAGGACCGGGACTAGCGGGCGATGAGCAGTTCTTC.

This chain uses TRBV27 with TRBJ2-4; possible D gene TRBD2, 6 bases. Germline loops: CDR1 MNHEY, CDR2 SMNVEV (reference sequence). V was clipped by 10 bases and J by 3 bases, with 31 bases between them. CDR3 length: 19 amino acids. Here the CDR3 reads CATTKSETGTLNIKNIQYF. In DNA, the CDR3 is TGTGCCACCACTAAATCAGAAACCGGGACTTTAAACATCAAAAACATTCAGTACTTC.

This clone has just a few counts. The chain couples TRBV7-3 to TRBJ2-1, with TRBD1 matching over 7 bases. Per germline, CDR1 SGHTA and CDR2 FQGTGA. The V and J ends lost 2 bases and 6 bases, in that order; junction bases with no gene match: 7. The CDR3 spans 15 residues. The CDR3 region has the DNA TGTGCCAGCAGCTTACGACAGGGTCTGTCCAATGAGCAGTTCTTC. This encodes CASSLRQGLSNEQFF. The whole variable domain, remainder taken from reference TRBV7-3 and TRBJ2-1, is GAGVSQTPSNKVTEKGKYVELRCDPISGHTALYWYRQSLGQGPEFLIYFQGTGAADDSGLPNDRFFAVRPEGSVSTLKIQRTERGDSAVYLCASSLRQGLSNEQFFGPGTRLTVL.

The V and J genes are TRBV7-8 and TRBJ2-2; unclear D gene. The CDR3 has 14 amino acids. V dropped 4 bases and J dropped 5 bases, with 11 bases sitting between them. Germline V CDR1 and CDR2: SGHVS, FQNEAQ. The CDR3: CASSSGSPTGELFF. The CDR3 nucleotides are TGTGCCAGCAGCTCCGGGTCACCTACCGGGGAGCTGTTTTTT.

CDR3 loop: CASAPGTTNYGYTF. The CDR3 DNA follows: TGTGCCAGCGCCCCCGGGACTACTAACTATGGCTACACCTTC. The chain uses TRBV3-1 (or the pseudogene TRBV3-2) and TRBJ1-2, with D possibly matching TRBD1 (5 bases). CDR3 length equals 14 residues. The germline V gene encodes CDR1 LGHDT and CDR2 YNNKEL (reference sequence). The V gene lost 8 bases and the J gene lost 0 bases, with 13 bases spanning the gap.

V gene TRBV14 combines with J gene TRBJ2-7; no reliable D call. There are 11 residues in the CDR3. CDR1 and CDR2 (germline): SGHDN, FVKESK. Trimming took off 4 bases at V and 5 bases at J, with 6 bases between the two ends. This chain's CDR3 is CASSRQHEQYF. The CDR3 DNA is TGTGCCAGCAGCCGGCAACACGAGCAGTACTTC.

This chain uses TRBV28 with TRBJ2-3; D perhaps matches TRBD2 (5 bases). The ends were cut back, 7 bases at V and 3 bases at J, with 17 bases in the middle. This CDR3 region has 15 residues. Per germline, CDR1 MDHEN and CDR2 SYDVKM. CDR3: CASIRSEGGTDTQYF. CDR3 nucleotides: TGTGCCAGCATTCGCTCAGAGGGCGGGACAGATACGCAGTATTTT.

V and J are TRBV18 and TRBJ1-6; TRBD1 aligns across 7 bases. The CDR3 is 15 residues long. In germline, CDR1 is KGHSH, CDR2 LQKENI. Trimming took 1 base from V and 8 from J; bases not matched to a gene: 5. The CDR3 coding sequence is TGTGCCAGCTCACCACATAAGGGGGCCGATTCACCCCTCCACTTT. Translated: CASSPHKGADSPLHF.

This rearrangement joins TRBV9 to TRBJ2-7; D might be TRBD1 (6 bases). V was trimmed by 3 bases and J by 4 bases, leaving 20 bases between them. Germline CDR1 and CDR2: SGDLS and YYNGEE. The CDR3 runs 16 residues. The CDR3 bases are TGTGCCAGCAGCGGTGGTACCGGACAGAAATTTTACGAGCAGTACTTC. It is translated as CASSGGTGQKFYEQYF.